The clone carrying this TCR beta chain was seen only a few times. The target antigen is unknown. The read ends 3 residues early relative to the CDR3; the germline J gene fills the gap. This sample stems from a study of T cell clonality in common variable immunodeficiency. Points from the study as a whole: Fewer deletions and N-nucleotide insertions were reportedly seen in common variable immunodeficiency TCR beta sequences. Authors noted CVID clonality's cause needs subpopulation repertoire sequencing. Compared with controls, CVID subjects had fewer shared TCRbeta clones.

Aged 9 to 64 years, CVID subjects averaged around 43 years old. Blood came from CVID subjects not ill and not taking immunomodulatory or immunosuppressive medication. Repertoires were generated with immunoSEQ multiplex PCR, while TCRdb's copy carries only in-frame clones and drops some. The sample includes just over 25,000 clones, none of them occurring once. From germline, CDR1 is DFQATT and CDR2 SNEGSKA (reference sequence). The CDR3 is made up of 12 amino acids. Trimming shortened V by 0 bases and J by 5 bases, and 7 bases separated the two germline ends. Sequencing was carried out using peripheral blood mononuclear cells. This receptor was identified in a human donor with common variable immunodeficiency. The chain combines TRBV20-1 with TRBJ2-5, with D uncertain. The part of the CDR3 DNA that was read is TGCAGTGCTAGAGATCCTTCCGAGACC. This sequence encodes CSARDPSET. In full, the CDR3 reads CSARDPSETQYF.